What follows is one TCR beta chain and its context. The antigen it recognizes is unknown. No much larger clone exists at a distance of one base, and base qualities are not known. In total, approximately 700 healthy bone marrow donors made up the cohort. All cohort members were sampled while nominally healthy, although unrecorded immune exposures were likely present. The donor was CMV seropositive and belonged to the group of around 300 seropositive cohort members. A peripheral blood sample was collected from each donor, and TCR beta sequencing was performed on peripheral blood mononuclear cells. Genomic DNA extraction from the blood cell samples was performed with the Qiagen DNeasy Blood Extraction Kit. Trimmed from V: 4 bases; trimmed from J: 1 base; junction bases lacking a gene match: 5. The CDR3 runs 15 residues from the cysteine to the phenylalanine. CDR3 DNA is the only sequence kept; it has 45 bases, read in frame from the first base. CDR1 and CDR2 (MNHNS, SASEGT) derive from the germline V gene.

The data originate from a study of cytomegalovirus exposure and HLA in healthy donors (dated 2017 in TCRdb). For the study in its entirety: An earlier analysis of fewer than 750 of the donors reported about 300 Gb of sequence data and about 120 million unique TCR beta sequences obtained from approximately 180 million T cells. Roughly 300 gigabases of sequencing data and 80 million or so unique TCR sequences were included in an early release covering several hundred HLA-typed donors. Of the roughly 400 genotyped donors, less than 90% were placed in the genetic ancestry cluster associated with self-reported Caucasian donors. The study aimed to test whether cataloging public T cell receptors could reveal signatures of past pathogen exposure. The T cell repertoires of some 670 subjects were profiled by immunosequencing and related to cytomegalovirus serostatus. Along with the approximately 700-subject first cohort, a separate validation cohort of around 110 different subjects was used. To predict cytomegalovirus infection status, the study combined high-throughput TCR immunosequencing, statistical association of individual TCRs with disease status, and machine learning. A later analysis re-examined previously published TCR beta repertoires from more than 600 donors and added high-resolution HLA genotyping to investigate patterns of TCR occurrence. Rather than using new phenotypic data, the later analysis identified candidate immune exposures from TCR beta sequences and from how often those sequences occurred across donors. In an earlier analysis of 587 of the donors, high-throughput TCR beta sequencing was used to judge whether each TCR beta V gene segment behaved as functional or pseudogenic. Donor age, sex, ethnicity and CMV serostatus were compiled alongside the repertoire data. A later genetic analysis took genome-wide SNP genotypes for about 55% of the 666 donors and used that subset as a discovery cohort. Every repertoire in the discovery cohort had been generated on one and the same sequencing platform. HLA typing included class I and class II loci at four-digit resolution. Typing coverage differed by locus: A, B, C, DRB1 and DQB1 were typed in about 620-630 donors, DQA1 in about 560, DPA1 in some 610, and DPB1 in approximately 450. Roughly 5 DR-DQ haplotypes were treated as single units for association and clustering because of strong linkage in the cohort. On average, roughly 240,000 unique TCR beta nucleotide sequences were sequenced per donor among some 430 genotyped donors of the cohort, with around 19% of those sequences being non-productive. Here is what the overall study found, with its caveats: In both the original and validation cohorts, the classifier was reported to diagnose cytomegalovirus status with high specificity and sensitivity. A further reported finding was that TCR beta sequences accurately predicted the HLA-A and HLA-B alleles for most subjects in the first cohort. For the cohort, immune exposure information was limited to CMV serostatus. Because HLA typing was unavailable for some donors at each locus, only the typed subset was used in association tests. An association between a missense DCLRE1C variant and V-gene and J-gene trimming of TCR beta chains was found in a later genetic analysis and replicated in an independent cohort. The presence/absence analyses assumed that sequencing depth was roughly uniform across donors, and that assumption may not be true. It was suggested by the authors that the approach could potentially be generalized to other disease states and immunological phenotypes. Linkage disequilibrium might explain the correlated functional status among segregating V segments, but an unknown experimental factor could not be excluded. Assigning TCR associations to individual alleles was difficult when HLA alleles, especially DR and DQ, strongly co-occurred. In a later analysis, several top co-occurrence clusters were reported to appear linked to parvovirus B19, influenza, CMV and Epstein-Barr virus. The earlier analysis of around 600 of the donors excluded 15 to 20 rarely observed V segments, including chromosome 9 orphons, because counts were too low. Most TCR sequences were observed very rarely across donors, whereas some public TCRs were present in many individuals. Specific HLA alleles were associated with 16,951 TCR beta sequences at a false discovery rate of 0.05 in a later analysis. In a later analysis, most CMV-associated TCR beta chains were found to appear HLA-restricted, with HLA associations seemingly driven largely by CMV exposure. In a later analysis, HLA-associated TCR beta chains showed more clonal expansion and lower generation probabilities than non-associated chains that were equally common. In an earlier analysis of some 550 of the donors, most TCR beta V segments were observed in productive rearrangements about 87% or about 30% of the time, broadly matching IMGT annotations. The cohort was sequenced for TCR beta chains only, and without alpha or paired-chain data the features that could be detected were limited. A later genetic analysis reported fewer N-insertions in productive TCRs among donors in an Asian-associated ancestry cluster than the 666-donor mean. A few of the identified cytomegalovirus-associated TCR beta chains were confirmed in vitro to be specific for cytomegalovirus antigens. The 87-base-pair reads could not distinguish some IMGT-functional V segments, including TRBV6-2 and TRBV6-3, so those segments were excluded. A total of 150 to 200 TCR beta chains were listed by the study as associated with cytomegalovirus. In a later analysis, the rate of TCR association differed among HLA loci, with DRB1 alleles having the most associated TCRs and HLA-C alleles having the fewest. A cluster of highly shared sequence variants was judged likely to represent a technical artifact of the sequencing pipeline.

Library preparation used the immunoSEQ multiplex PCR assay. For the multiplex PCR, a mixture combining 60 forward primers for TCR Vbeta segments and 13 reverse primers for TCR Jbeta segments was used. The CDR3 region of rearranged TCR beta genes was amplified from genomic DNA by a multiplex PCR assay. The amplified TCR beta libraries were sequenced on the Illumina HiSeq System as 87-base-pair reads. Concerning the study's data processing: A later analysis tallied 70 million to 100 million unique TCR beta chains across the 610 or so repertoires, and about 12 million of those chains were shared by two or more donors. Raw reads were error-corrected and collapsed into unique sequences with a nearest-neighbor algorithm that merged closely related sequences to remove PCR and sequencing errors. Alignment of CDR3 sequences to IMGT reference sequences was used to assign V, D and J gene segments. Each retained sequence needed at least a six-nucleotide match to both a V gene segment and a J gene segment. A rearrangement counted as productive if the CDR3 had no stop codons and remained in frame with V and J, and every other rearrangement counted as non-productive. CDR3 was defined by IMGT convention, running from the second conserved V-encoded cysteine to the conserved J-encoded phenylalanine. Sequences without an unambiguous match to a single V gene segment were excluded from the earlier analysis of 450 to 650 of the donors. In an earlier analysis of roughly 500 of the donors, V segments were called functional above 56.7% productive rearrangements and were called segregating when the between-donor standard deviation exceeded 5%. A statistical classification framework was developed to diagnose cytomegalovirus status using the catalog of TCR beta chain sequences. A later analysis assigned V and J genes by comparing TCR nucleotide sequences with IMGT/GENE-DB human TR gene sequences. Using the TCRdist pipeline, a later analysis assigned CDR3 sequences along with most-parsimonious VDJ recombination scenarios. In a later analysis, each TCR beta chain was defined by its CDR3 amino acid sequence together with its V-gene family, and reads without a unique V-gene family were excluded. To address suspected cross-contamination and a sequencing artifact, a later analysis removed under 600 highly shared, low-generation-probability nucleotide sequences. In a later analysis, a clonal expansion index for each public chain was calculated from normalized within-repertoire ranks of inferred template counts. In a later analysis, generation probabilities were computed with a VDJ recombination model fitted to out-of-frame rearrangements, and the resulting probabilities were checked against IGoR. Hypergeometric tests were used in a later analysis to score TCR-TCR, TCR-HLA and TCR-CMV co-occurrence, with a repertoire-size bias correction applied to the TCR pairs. In a later analysis, false discovery rates were estimated by permuting HLA or CMV assignments 20 times. In a later analysis, co-occurring TCRs were grouped using DBSCAN, and TCRdist sequence similarity was added for clustering within HLA-allele-positive subsets. For co-occurrence clustering, repertoires with fewer than 30,000 or more than 120,000 public chains were excluded, along with a handful of repertoires with anomalous nucleotide sharing. Here the immuneACCESS table is served through TCRdb, limited to in-frame sequences with V and J called. Missing clones are a known gap in these copies; in checked studies unresolved V genes cover under half, and the rest lacks a known reason. V, J and clone size were drawn from that table, and D and trimming were deduced from the DNA. The sample includes 250,000 to 350,000 clones, with around 86% observed a single time. Roughly 4% of the sample comes from the top ten.

The sequenced sample was PBMCs. The TCR comes from a man aged 40-49 years in good health and CMV-seropositive. The chain is made from TRBV6-1 and TRBJ2-5; 8 bases in the junction line up with TRBD2. The DNA sequence reads TGTGCCAGCAGTGCTATGACTAGCGCCCAAGAGACCCAGTACTTC. Translated, this is CASSAMTSAQETQYF.